This T cell receptor (beta chain) was identified in a study of identical twins. Findings and caveats of the study: Twins showed weaker excess sharing in their beta out-of-frame sequences. Donors were not followed over many years; analysis was cross-sectional. Modeled out-of-frame TCR alpha sharing in monozygotic twins fell below observed levels.

V gave up 0 bases and J gave up 4 bases; unmatched junction bases: 4. Germline CDR1 is SGDLS and CDR2 is YYNGEE. The CDR3 loop spans 16 amino acids. As regards this clonotype: The antigen remains unidentified.

TCRdb re-called the 5' RACE reads with MiXCR, one entry per CDR3 protein. This sample carries about 790,000 distinct CDR3 sequences, approximately 18% of them seen once, and the ten largest clones take around 13%. This sample was shared with a second study, whose subject was T cells expressing NK-cell markers.

The specimen sequenced was PBMCs. The receptor was derived from a woman younger than 35 in good health. The chain couples TRBV9 to TRBJ2-1; 10 nucleotides match TRBD1. The chain's CDR3 is CASSVAGTGAYNEQFF. In nucleotides, the CDR3 is TGTGCCAGCAGCGTAGCCGGGACAGGGGCTTACAATGAGCAGTTCTTC.